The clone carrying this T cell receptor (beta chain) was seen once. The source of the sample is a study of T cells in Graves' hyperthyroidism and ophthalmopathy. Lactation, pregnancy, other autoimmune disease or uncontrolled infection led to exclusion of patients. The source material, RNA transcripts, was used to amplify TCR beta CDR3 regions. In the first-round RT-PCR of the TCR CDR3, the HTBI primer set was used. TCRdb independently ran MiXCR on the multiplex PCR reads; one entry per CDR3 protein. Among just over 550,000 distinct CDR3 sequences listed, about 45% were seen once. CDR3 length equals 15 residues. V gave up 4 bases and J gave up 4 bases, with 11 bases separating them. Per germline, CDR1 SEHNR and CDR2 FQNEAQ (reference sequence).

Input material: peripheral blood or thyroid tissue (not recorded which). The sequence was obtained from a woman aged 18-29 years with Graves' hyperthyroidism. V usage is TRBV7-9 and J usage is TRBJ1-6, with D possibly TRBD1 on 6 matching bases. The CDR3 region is CASSWGRGYNSPLHF. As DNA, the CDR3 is TGTGCCAGCAGCTGGGGCAGGGGTTATAATTCACCCCTCCACTTT.